One and the same sample provided the 21 T cell receptor beta chains below, sequenced in a study of long-term antiretroviral therapy in people with HIV. The assay used was immunoSEQ (version v3.0), run at survey level. Sequenced by immunoSEQ multiplex PCR; TCRdb stores in-frame clones only, minus some. The profile shows roughly 28,000 clones, around nine tenths of them singletons. The sample was unsorted PBMCs, taken 1.8 years after starting antiretroviral therapy. These receptors all come from a young woman with HIV.

The CDR3 is CASSLFPAGGFYNEQFF. CDR3 sequence (DNA): TGTGCCAGCAGCCTTTTTCCTGCAGGGGGCTTTTACAATGAGCAGTTCTTC. The chain carries TRBV11-2 and TRBJ2-1; TRBD1 aligns across 8 bases. The CDR3 sequence is 17 residues long. V was clipped by 5 bases and J by 4 bases; unmatched bases: 13. Looked up from germline, CDR1 is SGHAT and CDR2 is FQNNGV.

On this clone itself: The junction shows a germline mismatch at one end, possibly a read error. This rearrangement joins TRBV6-1 to TRBJ2-1; TRBD1 or TRBD2 may be the D gene (5 bases each). This CDR3 spans 14 amino acids. Germline loops: CDR1 MNHNS, CDR2 SASEGT. The CDR3, as DNA: TGTGCCAGCAGTGAAGCGGGACCTCGGGAAAGTACGGTCTTC. It codes for CASSEAGPRESTVF.

The rearrangement joins TRBV4-3 to TRBJ2-7; D not certain. Germline CDR1 and CDR2: LGHNA and YSLEER. V lost 0 bases and J 2 bases, leaving 14 bases between the germline ends. The CDR3 runs 16 residues. The CDR3 here is CASSQDWQEIPYEQYF. The CDR3 DNA reads TGCGCCAGCAGCCAAGACTGGCAGGAAATCCCCTACGAGCAGTACTTC.

The chain is built from TRBV6-5 and TRBJ2-7; 11 bases are a match to TRBD2. Trimming at V came to 8 bases and at J to 12 bases, leaving 6 bases not matched to a gene. This CDR3 is 11 amino acids long. CDR1 and CDR2 from the germline V gene are MNHEY and SVGAGI. The CDR3 nucleotides read TGTGCCAGCTTACTAGCGGGAGTTTGGTACTTC. Protein: CASLLAGVWYF.

The CDR3 bases are TGTGCCAGCAGCCAATCGAGGGGTTCCTACGAGCAGTACTTC. Encoded protein: CASSQSRGSYEQYF. The chain joins TRBV16 to TRBJ2-7; tentatively, D is TRBD1 or TRBD2 (5 bases each). The V end lost 0 bases, the J end lost 1 base, and 7 bases lay between the germline ends. The CDR3 length is 14 residues. Germline CDR1 KGHSY, CDR2 FQNENV.

For the CDR3, the DNA is TGTGCCAGCTCAGACGGGACAGGGGGCCATGTGGACATTCAGTACTTC. This translates into CASSDGTGGHVDIQYF. The chain uses TRBV18 and TRBJ2-4; 12 bases fit TRBD1. The germline V gene has CDR1 KGHSH and CDR2 LQKENI. The CDR3 length is 16 residues. Losses at the gene ends were 5 bases for V and 8 bases for J; bases not matched to a gene: 10.

The chain carries TRBV4-1 and TRBJ2-7; D tentatively reads TRBD1 or TRBD2 (5 bases each). Per germline, CDR1 MGHRA and CDR2 YSYEKL. V gave up 4 bases and J gave up 2 bases, with 15 bases separating them. The CDR3 is 15 amino acids. The CDR3 DNA sequence: TGCGCCAGCAGCCTAAACCGGGACGGGACCTACGAGCAGTACTTC. Its protein product is CASSLNRDGTYEQYF.

The rearrangement joins TRBV28 to TRBJ1-1; TRBD1 might be the D (5 bases). Between the trimmed V and J ends, which lost 8 bases and 4 bases, there was a span of 20 bases. Germline assignment: CDR1 MDHEN and CDR2 SYDVKM. The CDR3 totals 15 residues. The CDR3 sequence is CASQWGDRGGTEAFF. Here the CDR3 DNA reads TGTGCCAGCCAATGGGGCGACAGAGGAGGCACTGAAGCTTTCTTT. Drawing the rest from reference TRBV28 and TRBJ1-1, the complete variable domain is DVKVTQSSRYLVKRTGEKVFLECVQDMDHENMFWYRQDPGLGLRLIYFSYDVKMKEKGDIPEGYSVSREKKERFSLILESASTNQTSMYLCASQWGDRGGTEAFFGQGTRLTVV.

The J gene is TRBJ2-5, the V gene TRBV4-1, with TRBD1 as a possible D gene (5 bases). The germline CDR1 and CDR2 sequences are MGHRA and YSYEKL. Deletions cut 1 base from V and 4 bases from J, with 10 bases between. The CDR3 spans 14 residues. CDR3 sequence: CASSQAPGRETQYF. Written as DNA, the CDR3 is TGCGCCAGCAGCCAAGCCCCAGGGCGAGAGACCCAGTACTTC.

The genes are TRBV18 and TRBJ2-1; 7 nucleotides line up with TRBD1. From germline, CDR1 is KGHSH and CDR2 LQKENI. The trim removed 4 bases at V and 5 bases at J, leaving 8 bases unmatched. CDR3 length equals 15 residues. The CDR3 nucleotides read TGTGCCAGCTCACTCCGGGACAGACAAAACAATGAGCAGTTCTTC. The encoded protein is CASSLRDRQNNEQFF.

As DNA, the CDR3 is TGTGCCAGCAGCTTGGCCTCAGACAGGGTGAAGGCTTTCTTT. It yields the protein CASSLASDRVKAFF. This chain links TRBV5-4 with TRBJ1-1; 7 bases agree with TRBD1. Per the germline V gene, CDR1 is SGHNT and CDR2 is YYREEE (reference sequence). The CDR3 totals 14 residues. The J segment lost 11 bases and the V segment lost 0 bases, leaving 10 bases of the junction unmatched.

This clone was seen once. In the same sample, other DNA sequences code for this CDR3. The chain joins TRBV5-4 to TRBJ1-5; D call uncertain. The CDR3 covers 13 residues. Deletions cut 4 bases from V and 1 base from J, with 6 bases between. The germline V gene has CDR1 SGHNT and CDR2 YYREEE (reference sequence). The CDR3 protein is CASSLDSNQPQHF. CDR3 coding DNA: TGTGCCAGCAGCCTGGACAGCAATCAGCCCCAGCATTTT.

As regards this clone: Other DNA sequences of this sample code for an identical CDR3. This chain links TRBV9 with TRBJ2-3, with D uncertain. The CDR3 is made up of 14 amino acids. Trimming shortened V by 4 bases and J by 0 bases, and 9 bases separated the two germline ends. The germline V gene has CDR1 SGDLS and CDR2 YYNGEE. For the CDR3, the DNA is TGTGCCAGCAGCTCAGACGGGAGCACAGATACGCAGTATTTT. This sequence encodes CASSSDGSTDTQYF.

This chain links TRBV7-8 with TRBJ2-6, with 7 positions matching TRBD1. V lost 5 bases to trimming and J lost 4 bases; unmatched junction nucleotides: 17. The CDR3 runs to 19 residues. Germline loops: CDR1 SGHVS, CDR2 FQNEAQ. The CDR3 nucleotides read TGTGCCAGCAGCATTCGACAGGGCCGCCTTTTGATCGGGGCCAACGTCCTGACTTTC. Amino acid sequence: CASSIRQGRLLIGANVLTF.

The chain couples TRBV6-5 to TRBJ1-4; D remains unclear. Per germline, CDR1 MNHEY and CDR2 SVGAGI. Trimming stripped 6 bases from V and 3 bases from J, with 11 bases between. The CDR3 is 14 residues long. CDR3 sequence (DNA): TGTGCCAGCAGGGAATTCGGACCTAATGAAAAACTGTTTTTT. Translating gives CASREFGPNEKLFF.

This chain connects TRBV10-2 to TRBJ2-7; 11 positions match TRBD2. J gave up 5 bases and V 4 bases, and 10 bases lay outside the gene matches. The CDR3 is made up of 16 amino acids. Germline V gene sequence: CDR1 WSHSY, CDR2 SAAADI. The CDR3 sequence is CASSVLAGGSRNEQYF. CDR3 DNA sequence: TGCGCCAGCAGTGTCCTAGCGGGAGGTAGTAGAAACGAGCAGTACTTC.

The chain combines TRBV28 with TRBJ1-5; 11 bases map to TRBD1. CDR1 is MDHEN and CDR2 is SYDVKM in the germline V gene. The CDR3 covers 17 residues. V dropped 3 bases and J dropped 7; count of bases not matched to a gene: 11. CDR3 sequence reads: CASSFRGPGQGGQPQHF. The CDR3 nucleotides are TGTGCCAGCAGTTTTCGCGGCCCGGGACAGGGGGGACAGCCCCAGCATTTT.

The chain uses TRBV27 and TRBJ1-1; 9 bases line up with TRBD1. Trimming removed 5 bases from V and 3 bases from J; junction bases left unmatched: 4. CDR3 size: 14 residues. Germline CDR1 is MNHEY and CDR2 is SMNVEV (reference sequence). The CDR3 sequence is CASSRTGVYTEAFF. CDR3 in DNA: TGTGCCAGCAGTAGGACAGGGGTGTACACTGAAGCTTTCTTT.

This clone occurred once. CDR3 sequence: CAISETQVAGGRTDTQYF. In nucleotides, the CDR3 is TGTGCCATCAGTGAGACCCAAGTAGCGGGCGGACGGACAGATACGCAGTATTTT. This rearrangement joins TRBV10-3 to TRBJ2-3; 7 nucleotides line up with TRBD2. J was trimmed by 3 bases and V by 2 bases; bases with no gene match: 14. The CDR3 runs 18 residues. Germline-derived CDR1 and CDR2 are ENHRY and SYGVKD.

The rearrangement links TRBV7-9 to TRBJ2-1, with TRBD2 matching over 14 bases. V lost 5 bases, J lost 8 bases, and 8 bases stayed unmatched. This CDR3 spans 16 amino acids. CDR1 is SEHNR, CDR2 FQNEAQ, per germline (reference sequence). In DNA form, the CDR3 reads TGTGCCAGCAGCCCGAGGACTAGCGGGAGGACCCATGAGCAGTTCTTC. Translating it yields CASSPRTSGRTHEQFF.

The chain joins TRBV5-4 to TRBJ2-5; tentative D call: TRBD1 (6 bases). Germline V CDR1 and CDR2: SGHNT, YYREEE (reference sequence). Trimming removed 4 bases from V and 9 bases from J, with 16 bases in between. The CDR3 sequence is 13 residues long. The CDR3 bases are TGTGCCAGCAGCCCTCGAGGGGGTTACCCCCAGTACTTC. Protein: CASSPRGGYPQYF. The variable domain in full, with the rest retrieved from reference TRBV5-4 and TRBJ2-5, is ETGVTQSPTHLIKTRGQQVTLRCSSQSGHNTVSWYQQALGQGPQFIFQYYREEENGRGNFPPRFSGLQFPNYSSELNVNALELDDSALYLCASSPRGGYPQYFGPGTRLLVL.